A single sample gave rise to the 30 T cell receptor beta chains below, sequenced in a study of T cells in Graves' hyperthyroidism and ophthalmopathy. Regions amplified from RNA transcripts were the TCR beta CDR3 regions. HTBI primers were used for first-round RT-PCR of the TCR CDR3. TCRdb called the multiplex PCR reads again in MiXCR, with one record for every CDR3 protein. The sample has around 690,000 distinct CDR3 sequences, less than 25% seen once. The sample comprised blood. These receptors were obtained from a man younger than 45 with Graves' ophthalmopathy.

This clonotype was counted between two and nine times. This rearrangement joins TRBV29-1 to TRBJ1-1; D is undetermined. Germline V gives CDR1 SQVTM, CDR2 ANQGSEA. V was clipped by 1 base and J by 0 bases, with 15 bases between them. This CDR3 spans 16 amino acids. The CDR3 nucleotides read TGCAGCGTTGAAGGCCAGGATGGTATCATGAACACTGAAGCTTTCTTT. This encodes CSVEGQDGIMNTEAFF. Full variable domain (rest looked up from reference TRBV29-1 and TRBJ1-1): SAVISQKPSRDICQRGTSLTIQCQVDSQVTMMFWYRQQPGQSLTLIATANQGSEATYESGFVIDKFPISRPNLTFSTLTVSNMSPEDSSIYLCSVEGQDGIMNTEAFFGQGTRLTVV.

This clonotype has more than one count but fewer than ten. The J gene is TRBJ2-1, the V gene TRBV7-3; D is uncertain. The ends were cut back, 2 bases at V and 0 bases at J, with 8 bases in the middle. The CDR3 loop spans 15 amino acids. Per the germline V gene, CDR1 is SGHTA and CDR2 is FQGTGA. CDR3 bases: TGTGCCAGCAGCTTAGAAATAAGCTCCTACAATGAGCAGTTCTTC. It yields the protein CASSLEISSYNEQFF. The full variable domain, with the rest looked up from reference TRBV7-3 and TRBJ2-1, is GAGVSQTPSNKVTEKGKYVELRCDPISGHTALYWYRQSLGQGPEFLIYFQGTGAADDSGLPNDRFFAVRPEGSVSTLKIQRTERGDSAVYLCASSLEISSYNEQFFGPGTRLTVL.

This chain joins TRBV6-1 and TRBJ1-1; a possible D gene is TRBD1 (6 bases). Trimming removed 8 bases from V and 5 bases from J, with 15 bases in between. The germline V gene has CDR1 MNHNS and CDR2 SASEGT. The CDR3 loop spans 13 amino acids. The CDR3 loop reads CASGPGGGTEAFF. The CDR3 DNA is TGTGCCAGCGGGCCTGGAGGGGGAACTGAAGCTTTCTTT.

Worth noting for this clonotype: One end of the junction fails to match germline, which may point to a read error. The V call is TRBV27, the J call TRBJ1-5; D gene unclear. Germline V gives CDR1 MNHEY, CDR2 SMNVEV (reference sequence). The CDR3 extends over 13 amino acids. CDR3 in DNA: TGTGCCAGCAGTCCGTCTACTTCTAGGCCCAGCATTTTT. Amino acid sequence: CASSPSTSRPSIF.

J is TRBJ1-2 and V is TRBV14; maybe TRBD1 (6 bases). The CDR3 contains 13 residues. Germline V gene sequence: CDR1 SGHDN, CDR2 FVKESK. The ends were cut back, 0 bases at V and 7 bases at J, with 9 bases in the middle. The CDR3 loop is CASSQESRGGYTF. The CDR3 nucleotides read TGTGCCAGCAGCCAAGAGTCCAGGGGTGGCTACACCTTC.

This CDR3 is CASSPAPQVPDTQYF. Written as DNA, the CDR3 is TGTGCCAGCAGCCCCGCCCCACAGGTGCCTGATACGCAGTATTTT. This chain connects TRBV11-2 to TRBJ2-3; the D gene is possibly TRBD1 (5 bases). Germline CDR1 SGHAT, CDR2 FQNNGV. CDR3 length: 15 amino acids. The V gene lost 5 bases and the J gene lost 6 bases, with 18 bases spanning the gap.

This clonotype was counted ten times or more. V is TRBV30 and J is TRBJ1-1, with D unresolved. Trimming took 0 bases from V and 7 from J, leaving 12 bases between them. Germline V gives CDR1 GTSNPN, CDR2 SVGIG (reference sequence). This CDR3 is 13 amino acids long. Here the CDR3 reads CAWSVPGPGEAFF. The CDR3 nucleotides read TGTGCCTGGAGTGTACCTGGACCAGGTGAAGCTTTCTTT. The whole variable domain, filled in from reference TRBV30 and TRBJ1-1, reads SQTIHQWPATLVQPVGSPLSLECTVEGTSNPNLYWYRQAAGRGLQLLFYSVGIGQISSEVPQNLSASRPQDRQFILSSKKLLLSDSGFYLCAWSVPGPGEAFFGQGTRLTVV.

This clonotype has more than one count but fewer than ten. The rearrangement links TRBV6-2 or TRBV6-3 to TRBJ2-2, with TRBD1 as a possible D gene (7 bases). Germline lookup yields CDR1 MNHEY and CDR2 SVGEGT. The V gene lost 11 bases and the J gene lost 7 bases, with 17 bases spanning the gap. The CDR3 spans 13 residues. The DNA for the CDR3 is TGTGCCTGCAAGGAGGGGGCCGGCGGGGAGCTGTTTTTT. Its translation: CACKEGAGGELFF.

The V and J genes are TRBV2 and TRBJ1-6; a possible D gene is TRBD1 (6 bases). The CDR3 is made up of 12 amino acids. V dropped 11 bases and J dropped 9 bases, with 14 bases sitting between them. Germline-derived CDR1 and CDR2 are SNHLY and FYNNEI. CDR3 sequence reads: CAGQGSSSPLHF. The CDR3 region has the DNA TGTGCCGGCCAGGGGTCAAGTTCACCCCTCCACTTT.

This clonotype was found many times. The chain combines TRBV28 with TRBJ2-6; no clear D. The ends were cut back, 5 bases at V and 0 bases at J, with 17 bases in the middle. CDR1 is MDHEN, CDR2 SYDVKM, per germline. The CDR3 runs 18 residues. The CDR3 here is CASSGTSDGRSGANVLTF. The CDR3 DNA reads TGTGCCAGCAGTGGAACCTCCGACGGACGCTCTGGGGCCAACGTCCTGACTTTC.

This clonotype came up a few times. The rearrangement joins TRBV28 to TRBJ1-2; D may be TRBD1 (6 bases). Germline-derived CDR1 and CDR2 are MDHEN and SYDVKM. Between the trimmed V and J ends, which lost 6 bases and 1 base, there was a span of 18 bases. This CDR3 region has 16 residues. The CDR3 here is CASSLHRDRHNYGYTF. The CDR3 DNA is TGTGCCAGCAGCTTACACCGAGACAGGCATAACTATGGCTACACCTTC.

This clonotype appeared a few times. The chain links TRBV4-2 to TRBJ2-1; D perhaps matches TRBD1 (6 bases). The V gene's germline CDR1 is LGHNA and CDR2 YNFKEQ. The ends were cut back, 3 bases at V and 15 bases at J, with 18 bases in the middle. There are 13 residues in the CDR3. CDR3 nucleotide sequence: TGTGCCAGCAGCCAGGACAACGGACAGCCCGGGTTCTTC. Residues: CASSQDNGQPGFF.

This clonotype showed up many times. The rearrangement uses TRBV20-1 and TRBJ1-5; 7 bases align to TRBD1. From germline, CDR1 is DFQATT and CDR2 SNEGSKA (reference sequence). V gave up 6 bases and J gave up 4 bases; unmatched junction bases: 9. The CDR3 covers 14 residues. CDR3 sequence: CSAMTGSANQPQHF. The CDR3 DNA follows: TGCAGTGCCATGACAGGGTCCGCGAATCAGCCCCAGCATTTT.

This clonotype was recorded many times. The chain employs TRBV28 and TRBJ2-3, with D maybe TRBD1 (6 bases). The germline V gene has CDR1 MDHEN and CDR2 SYDVKM. The CDR3 is 15 amino acids. The V gene lost 6 bases and the J gene lost 4 bases, with 17 bases spanning the gap. In DNA, the CDR3 is TGTGCCAGCAGCGAGACGACAGGTGGCCCAGATACGCAGTATTTT. It codes for CASSETTGGPDTQYF.

This clonotype was seen repeatedly, ten times or more. The V call is TRBV6-1, the J call TRBJ2-7, with TRBD2 matching 10 bases. The ends lost 6 bases at V and 3 bases at J; junction bases unmatched: 8. Germline V CDR1 and CDR2: MNHNS, SASEGT. The CDR3 loop spans 15 amino acids. CDR3 amino acids: CASSEGPSGGYEQYF. In DNA form, the CDR3 reads TGTGCCAGCAGCGAGGGTCCTAGCGGGGGCTACGAGCAGTACTTC.

V is TRBV6-2 or TRBV6-3 and J is TRBJ1-2; 9 bases are shared with TRBD1. The V segment lost 0 bases and the J segment 3 bases; nucleotides outside the gene matches: 5. Looked up from germline, CDR1 is MNHEY and CDR2 is SVGEGT. CDR3 length equals 16 residues. The CDR3 DNA reads TGTGCCAGCAGTTACTCTGGACAGGGGAAGGACTATGGCTACACCTTC. This sequence encodes CASSYSGQGKDYGYTF.

This clonotype is a singleton in its sample. A much larger clone differs from this one at a single base, so this may be a read error. The DNA of the CDR3 is TGTGCCAGCAGCTTGGCCAGGGGCCGAGATACGCAGTATTTT. Its translation: CASSLARGRDTQYF. The gene calls are TRBV7-9 and TRBJ2-3; D perhaps matches TRBD1 (6 bases). The CDR3 has 14 amino acids. V lost 3 bases to trimming and J lost 5 bases, with 12 bases between them. Looked up from germline, CDR1 is SEHNR and CDR2 is FQNEAQ (reference sequence). Together with reference TRBV7-9 and TRBJ2-3, the CDR3 gives the full variable domain: DTGVSQNPRHKITKRGQNVTFRCDPISEHNRLYWYRQTLGQGPEFLTYFQNEAQLEKSRLLSDRFSAERPKGSFSTLEIQRTEQGDSAMYLCASSLARGRDTQYFGPGTRLTVL.

In its sample, this clonotype was seen a few times. This chain joins TRBV18 and TRBJ1-4; D unresolved. The CDR3 is 14 amino acids. CDR1 KGHSH and CDR2 LQKENI come from the germline V gene. V lost 2 bases and J 4 bases, leaving 8 bases between the germline ends. CDR3 sequence reads: CASSPSDLNEKLFF. CDR3 in DNA: TGTGCCAGCTCACCATCGGACCTTAATGAAAAACTGTTTTTT.

This clonotype was observed many times. The chain links TRBV5-1 to TRBJ2-1, with D hard to call. Looked up from germline, CDR1 is SGHRS and CDR2 is YFSETQ. The CDR3 has 13 amino acids. V lost 3 bases, J lost 9 bases, and 13 bases lay in between. CDR3 sequence reads: CASSSENRVEQFF. For the CDR3, the DNA is TGCGCCAGCAGCTCGGAAAATCGGGTTGAGCAGTTCTTC.

The genes are TRBV7-3 and TRBJ2-1; 10 bases line up with TRBD1. Germline CDR1 is SGHTA and CDR2 is FQGTGA. The CDR3 consists of 16 residues. Losses at the gene ends were 1 base for V and 8 bases for J; bases not matched to a gene: 8. This chain's CDR3 is CASSLIPGQGTYEQFF. CDR3 coding DNA: TGTGCCAGCAGCTTAATTCCGGGACAGGGGACATATGAGCAGTTCTTC. Using reference TRBV7-3 and TRBJ2-1 for the parts outside the CDR3, the full variable domain is GAGVSQTPSNKVTEKGKYVELRCDPISGHTALYWYRQSLGQGPEFLIYFQGTGAADDSGLPNDRFFAVRPEGSVSTLKIQRTERGDSAVYLCASSLIPGQGTYEQFFGPGTRLTVL.

This chain connects TRBV6-4 to TRBJ2-7; perhaps TRBD2 as D (6 bases). The length of the CDR3 is 14 residues. The V and J ends lost 9 bases and 0 bases respectively, with 15 bases between them. Germline CDR1 and CDR2: MRHNA and SNTAGT. The CDR3 coding sequence is TGTGCCAGTAGCCCTAGCGTCAGCTCCTACGAGCAGTACTTC. Its protein is CASSPSVSSYEQYF.

This clonotype came up a few times. J is TRBJ2-3 and V is TRBV5-1; D possibly corresponds to TRBD2 (6 bases). Germline assignment: CDR1 SGHRS and CDR2 YFSETQ. Trimming pared 1 base from V and 4 bases from J, leaving 13 bases between. The CDR3 contains 15 residues. DNA of the CDR3: TGCGCCAGCAGCTTGACGGGAGCCCCCCCAGATACGCAGTATTTT. Translation: CASSLTGAPPDTQYF.

The V and J genes are TRBV28 and TRBJ2-7; unclear D gene. The CDR3 is made up of 10 amino acids. Germline CDR1 reads MDHEN; CDR2 reads SYDVKM. The ends were cut back, 3 bases at V and 6 bases at J, with 3 bases in the middle. For the CDR3, the DNA is TGTGCCAGCAGTTTTCGCGAGCAGTACTTC. Translating it yields CASSFREQYF.

In nucleotides, the CDR3 is TGTGCCAGCAGCTTACGTTCACAGGGGGGCTACGAGCAGTACTTC. It is translated as CASSLRSQGGYEQYF. V gene TRBV11-3 combines with J gene TRBJ2-7, with 8 positions matching TRBD1. The CDR3 runs 15 residues. V lost 2 bases to trimming and J lost 3 bases; unmatched junction nucleotides: 6. Looked up from germline, CDR1 is SGHNT and CDR2 is YENEEA. Based on the CDR3 plus reference TRBV11-3 and TRBJ2-7, the full variable domain is EAGVVQSPRYKIIEKKQPVAFWCNPISGHNTLYWYLQNLGQGPELLIRYENEEAVDDSQLPKDRFSAERLKGVDSTLKIQPAELGDSAVYLCASSLRSQGGYEQYFGPGTRLTVT.

V usage is TRBV10-3 and J usage is TRBJ2-7; possibly TRBD2 for D (6 bases). The germline V and J ends were trimmed by 4 bases and 1 base, with 11 bases remaining between them. This CDR3 has 14 amino acids. CDR1 is ENHRY and CDR2 is SYGVKD in the germline V gene. The CDR3, as DNA: TGTGCCATCAGTGGGACTATAGAGTCCTACGAGCAGTACTTC. Translating it yields CAISGTIESYEQYF.

This clonotype was found a few times. This chain links TRBV20-1 with TRBJ2-2; 13 bases fit TRBD2. Germline lookup yields CDR1 DFQATT and CDR2 SNEGSKA (reference sequence). The trim removed 5 bases at V and 6 bases at J, leaving 9 bases unmatched. The length of the CDR3 is 16 residues. The CDR3 region is CSAPIRTSGRPGELFF. CDR3 nucleotides: TGCAGTGCTCCAATCAGGACTAGCGGGAGACCCGGGGAGCTGTTTTTT.

This chain joins TRBV28 and TRBJ2-2; TRBD2 agrees at 12 bases. Germline V gene data show CDR1 as MDHEN and CDR2 as SYDVKM. Trimming cost V 3 bases and J 1 base; bases outside gene matches: 12. This CDR3 region has 20 residues. CDR3 bases: TGTGCCAGCAGTTTTCGGGCTAGCGGGAGGGCCCCCCAGAACACCGGGGAGCTGTTTTTT. Translation gives CASSFRASGRAPQNTGELFF. The variable domain in full, completed from reference TRBV28 and TRBJ2-2, reads DVKVTQSSRYLVKRTGEKVFLECVQDMDHENMFWYRQDPGLGLRLIYFSYDVKMKEKGDIPEGYSVSREKKERFSLILESASTNQTSMYLCASSFRASGRAPQNTGELFFGEGSRLTVL.

The table lists this clonotype with a few counts. The chain combines TRBV6-1 with TRBJ1-3; D gene unclear. The germline gives CDR1 MNHNS, CDR2 SASEGT. The CDR3 contains 13 residues. The V and J ends lost 3 bases and 2 bases respectively, with 5 bases between them. Here the CDR3 DNA reads TGTGCCAGCAGTGAGATACCTGGAAACACCATATATTTT. It encodes CASSEIPGNTIYF.

The V and J genes are TRBV7-9 and TRBJ2-6, with TRBD1 matching over 8 bases. V lost 5 bases to trimming and J lost 0 bases; unmatched junction nucleotides: 6. CDR3 length: 17 residues. Per the germline V gene, CDR1 is SEHNR and CDR2 is FQNEAQ (reference sequence). DNA for the CDR3: TGTGCCAGCAGCCGAAGGGACAGGAGCTCTGGGGCCAACGTCCTGACTTTC. Amino acids: CASSRRDRSSGANVLTF.

This clonotype was seen more than once but under ten times. The chain links TRBV10-3 to TRBJ1-6; D not resolved. V was trimmed by 4 bases and J by 5 bases, leaving 9 bases between them. The CDR3 extends over 14 amino acids. The germline V gene has CDR1 ENHRY and CDR2 SYGVKD. In nucleotides, the CDR3 is TGTGCCATCAGTGGAACAACTCATAATTCACCCCTCCACTTT. Translation: CAISGTTHNSPLHF.